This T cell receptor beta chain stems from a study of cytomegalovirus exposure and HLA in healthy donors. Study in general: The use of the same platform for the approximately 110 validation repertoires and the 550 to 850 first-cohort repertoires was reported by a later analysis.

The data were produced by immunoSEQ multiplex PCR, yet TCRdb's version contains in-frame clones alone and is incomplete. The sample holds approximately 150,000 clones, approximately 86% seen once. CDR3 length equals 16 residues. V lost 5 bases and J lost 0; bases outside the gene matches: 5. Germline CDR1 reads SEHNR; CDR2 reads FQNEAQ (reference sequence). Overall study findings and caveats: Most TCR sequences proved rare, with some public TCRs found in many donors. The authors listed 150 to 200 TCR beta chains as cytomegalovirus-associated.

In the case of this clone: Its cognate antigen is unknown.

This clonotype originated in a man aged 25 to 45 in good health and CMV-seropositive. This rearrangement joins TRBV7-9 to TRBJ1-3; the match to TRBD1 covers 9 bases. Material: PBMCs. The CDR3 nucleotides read TGTGCCAGCAGCCAGGGACAGGGTAACTCTGGAAACACCATATATTTT. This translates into CASSQGQGNSGNTIYF.